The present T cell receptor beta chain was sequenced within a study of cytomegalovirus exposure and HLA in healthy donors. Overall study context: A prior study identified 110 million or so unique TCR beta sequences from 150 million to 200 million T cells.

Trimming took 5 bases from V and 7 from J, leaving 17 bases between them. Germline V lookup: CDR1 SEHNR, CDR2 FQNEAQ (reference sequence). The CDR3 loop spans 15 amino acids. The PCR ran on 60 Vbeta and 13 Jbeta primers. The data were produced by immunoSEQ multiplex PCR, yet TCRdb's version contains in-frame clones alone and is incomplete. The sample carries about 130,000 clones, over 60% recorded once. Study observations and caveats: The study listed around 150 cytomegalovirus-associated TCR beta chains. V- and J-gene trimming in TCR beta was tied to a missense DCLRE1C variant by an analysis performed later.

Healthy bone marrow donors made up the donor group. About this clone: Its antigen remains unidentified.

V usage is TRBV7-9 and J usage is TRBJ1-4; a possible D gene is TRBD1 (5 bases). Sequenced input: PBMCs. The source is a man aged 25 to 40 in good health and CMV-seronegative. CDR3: CASSPQGVGGEKLFF. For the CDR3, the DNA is TGTGCCAGCAGCCCCCAGGGTGTGGGGGGTGAAAAACTGTTTTTT.